This T cell receptor beta chain derives from a study of CD8 T cells in Susac syndrome. V lost 6 bases and J lost 3, with 11 bases in between. The CDR3 spans 13 residues. Germline V gene data show CDR1 as MDHEN and CDR2 as SYDVKM. Points on this clonotype: Its antigen is not identified.

Broader study findings: Clonal expansion of CD8+ cells in Susac peaked in TEMRA cells (and in active patients).

Random-hexamer reverse transcription was applied to roughly 0.5 to 1 ug RNA. MiXCR was run by TCRdb on the immunoSEQ multiplex PCR reads, yielding one entry per CDR3 protein. Of more than 150,000 distinct CDR3 sequences listed, more than 85% are singletons. The sample consisted of CD8+ T cells from PBMCs. This rearrangement joins TRBV28 to TRBJ1-1; D not resolved. This receptor was taken from a human donor with Susac syndrome. The DNA for the CDR3 is TGTGCCAGCAGGACCCCGTTGGACACTGAAGCTTTCTTT. Translating gives CASRTPLDTEAFF.